This T cell receptor (beta chain) was recorded in a study of CD8+CD57+ T cells in acquired aplastic anemia. Study summary: Healthy donor CD4+ cell samples had a mean of around 9.9 million reads.

This clonotype was counted at least ten times. Its target is not known. V shed 6 bases and J 6 bases; nucleotides not matched to a gene: 10. Germline values: CDR1 MNHNS, CDR2 SASEGT. The CDR3 sequence is 14 residues long. Profiles of TCR beta VDJ and CDR3 were generated from a genomic DNA template. Each CDR3 protein gets one entry after TCRdb re-called the reads with MiXCR. The top ten clones hold around 4% of a sample with hundreds of thousands of distinct CDR3 sequences, 55% to 75% of them seen once. Overall study findings and caveats: Controls did not differ significantly from patients in CD8+ Simpson's diversity.

The receptor's source is a human donor in good health, serving as a control. The chain carries TRBV6-1 and TRBJ1-2; 7 bases match TRBD1. The material sequenced was sorted CD4+, CD8+, or CD8+CD57+ T cells (not recorded which) from PBMCs. In nucleotides, the CDR3 is TGTGCCAGCAGCCTCGAGACAGGGTTTAATGGCTACACCTTC. This sequence encodes CASSLETGFNGYTF.